This passage covers 8 T cell receptor beta chains from one sample sequenced in a study of T cells in women clearing cervical HPV infection. Data came from immunoSEQ multiplex PCR; TCRdb stores just in-frame clones and leaves some out. The sample table sets out 25,000 or so clones. Source material: blood buffy coat. The receptors were gathered from a woman between 18 and 70 years old with a cervical HPV16 infection that either progressed to CIN3+ or cleared (not recorded which).

On this clone: Sequencing ends 3 residues short of the CDR3 end; the germline J gene provides the rest. The chain recombines TRBV5-1 with TRBJ1-5, with 10 bases aligning to TRBD1. This CDR3 has 17 residues. Germline CDR1 is SGHRS and CDR2 is YFSETQ. The V gene end was trimmed by 4 bases and the J gene end by 1 base; junction bases not matched to a gene: 8. CDR3 region: CASSPGQGFGSNQPQHF. The CDR3 DNA, read in part, is TGCGCCAGCAGCCCGGGACAGGGGTTTGGAAGCAATCAGCCC.

The part of the CDR3 DNA that was read is TGCAGTGCTCCCCGACTAGTGGGAGACAATGAG. The encoded protein is CSAPRLVGDNE. The whole CDR3 is CSAPRLVGDNEQFF. The chain recombines TRBV20-1 with TRBJ2-1, with D maybe TRBD2 (6 bases). The read ends 3 residues early relative to the CDR3; the germline J gene fills the gap. Between the trimmed V and J ends, which lost 5 bases and 5 bases, there was a span of 16 bases. Per the germline V gene, CDR1 is DFQATT and CDR2 is SNEGSKA (reference sequence). CDR3 length: 14 amino acids.

In regard to this clone: The read halts 3 residues ahead of the CDR3 end, with the missing end drawn from the germline J gene. This chain joins TRBV20-1 and TRBJ2-1; TRBD2 matches 12 bases. The CDR3 is 16 amino acids. With V trimmed by 6 bases and J by 7 bases, 13 bases remained unmatched. Germline V gene lookup returns CDR1 DFQATT and CDR2 SNEGSKA (reference sequence). CDR3 residues: CSALTSGRRGFNEQFF. CDR3 DNA (partial): TGCAGTGCCTTGACTAGCGGGAGACGAGGGTTTAATGAG.

About this clone: The observed sequence ends 3 residues before the CDR3 terminus, with the missing tail filled in from the germline J gene. V and J are TRBV30 and TRBJ2-2; D perhaps matches TRBD2 (5 bases). V dropped 5 bases and J dropped 6 bases, with 13 bases sitting between them. Germline CDR1 is GTSNPN and CDR2 is SVGIG (reference sequence). The CDR3 runs 13 residues. CDR3 loop: CAWERAQAGELFF. The part of the CDR3 DNA that was read is TGTGCCTGGGAGAGGGCGCAGGCCGGGGAG.

A note on this clone: Read data end 3 residues before the CDR3 end; the end is taken from the germline J gene. This chain links TRBV18 with TRBJ2-5, with 8 nucleotides matching TRBD2. CDR1 is KGHSH and CDR2 is LQKENI in the germline V gene. The CDR3 sequence is 15 residues long. J was trimmed by 5 bases and V by 3 bases; bases with no gene match: 8. This chain's CDR3 is CASSPHSGGTETQYF. The CDR3 DNA, read in part, is TGTGCCAGCTCACCCCACTCGGGGGGGACGGAGACC.

The CDR3 spells CASSLMGLAEYNEQFF. The DNA read from the CDR3 is TGTGCCAGCAGCTTAATGGGACTAGCGGAGTACAATGAG. The rearrangement joins TRBV7-3 to TRBJ2-1; 11 bases align to TRBD2. The sequenced fragment ends 3 residues before the CDR3 boundary, so the rest is inferred from the germline J gene. Unmatched junction bases numbered 3, after V lost 1 base and J lost 4 bases. The germline gives CDR1 SGHTA, CDR2 FQGTGA. The CDR3 contains 16 residues.

The CDR3 sequence: CASSPPGRVGYGYTF. CDR3 DNA, as far as it was read: TGTGCCAGCTCACCACCCGGCAGGGTTGGCTATGGC. V is TRBV18 and J is TRBJ1-2; D might be TRBD1 (5 bases). The read ends 3 residues before the CDR3 terminus; that terminus is restored from the germline J gene. The CDR3 has 15 residues. Trimming pared 0 bases from V and 4 bases from J, leaving 12 bases between. Per the germline V gene, CDR1 is KGHSH and CDR2 is LQKENI.

Concerning this clone itself: Read coverage stops 3 residues before the CDR3 terminus; the germline J gene supplies the remainder. This sequence joins TRBV30 and TRBJ2-7; 9 nucleotides agree with TRBD1. The CDR3 spans 13 residues. Trimming cost V 5 bases and J 6 bases; bases outside gene matches: 8. The germline V gene has CDR1 GTSNPN and CDR2 SVGIG (reference sequence). The CDR3 reads CAWGGTGLSEQYF. The sequenced CDR3 bases are TGTGCCTGGGGGGGGACAGGGTTGAGCGAG.